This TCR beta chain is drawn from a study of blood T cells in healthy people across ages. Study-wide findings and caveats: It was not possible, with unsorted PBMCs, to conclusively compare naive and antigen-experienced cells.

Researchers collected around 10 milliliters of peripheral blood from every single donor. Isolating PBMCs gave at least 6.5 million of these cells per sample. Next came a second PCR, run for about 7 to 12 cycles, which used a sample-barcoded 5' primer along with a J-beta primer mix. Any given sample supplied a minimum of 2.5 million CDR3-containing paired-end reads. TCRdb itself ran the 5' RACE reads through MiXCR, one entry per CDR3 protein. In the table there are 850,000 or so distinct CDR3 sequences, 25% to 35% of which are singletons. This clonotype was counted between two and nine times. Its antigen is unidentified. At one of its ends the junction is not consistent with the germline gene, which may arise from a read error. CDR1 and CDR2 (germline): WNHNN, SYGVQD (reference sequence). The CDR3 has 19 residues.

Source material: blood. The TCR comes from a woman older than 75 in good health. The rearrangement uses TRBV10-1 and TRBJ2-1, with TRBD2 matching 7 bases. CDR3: CASRGPRGRNREAYNELFF. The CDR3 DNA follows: TGCGCCAGCAGGGGTCCGCGGGGGAGGAATAGGGAGGCCTACAATGAGCTGTTCTTC.